These T cell receptor beta chains were read from a single sample in a study of T cell responses to AZD1222 COVID-19 vaccine. Measured with immunoSEQ multiplex PCR; TCRdb has only the in-frame clones, and not every one. The table has approximately 150,000 clones, about 86% seen once. The input for sequencing was peripheral blood, taken 28 days after the second AZD1222 dose. The receptor set was obtained from an adult who received the AZD1222 COVID-19 vaccine. The CDR3 runs from the conserved cysteine through the conserved F or W. A D gene is named only where the DNA matches it firmly. Clone size is given for some rows only: seen once, a few or many times, or a class if the clone is expanded.

clone_size	v_call	j_call	d_call	cdr3_aa	cdr3_nt
.	TRBV2	TRBJ1-5	.	CASSVDAGQPQHF	TGTGCCAGCAGTGTCGACGCCGGTCAGCCCCAGCATTTT
.	TRBV29-1	TRBJ2-7	TRBD1	CSVGQGAGEQYF	TGCAGCGTTGGACAGGGGGCGGGAGAGCAGTACTTC
.	TRBV6-1	TRBJ2-1	.	CASSEIHGTYNEQFF	TGTGCCAGCAGTGAGATACACGGCACCTACAATGAGCAGTTCTTC
.	TRBV3-1/TRBV3-2	TRBJ1-2	.	CASSQGWAGYTF	TGTGCCAGCAGCCAAGGGTGGGCGGGCTACACCTTC
.	TRBV19	TRBJ1-2	.	CASSRGSYGYTF	TGTGCCAGTAGTAGGGGGTCATATGGCTACACCTTC
once	TRBV30	TRBJ2-7	.	CAWSVGITYEQYF	TGTGCCTGGAGTGTGGGCATTACCTACGAGCAGTACTTC
.	TRBV19	TRBJ1-1	TRBD1	CASSIRDRTLNTEAFF	TGTGCCAGTAGTATAAGGGACAGGACTCTGAACACTGAAGCTTTCTTT
.	TRBV6-5	TRBJ2-7	TRBD2	CASSTGLAPYEQYF	TGTGCCAGCAGTACTGGACTAGCCCCATACGAGCAGTACTTC
.	TRBV4-1	TRBJ2-7	TRBD1	CASSQDSSGGPYEQYF	TGCGCCAGCAGCCAAGATTCGTCAGGGGGCCCGTACGAGCAGTACTTC
.	TRBV4-2	TRBJ1-1	.	CASSQGLGETEAFF	TGTGCCAGCAGCCAAGGTTTAGGGGAAACTGAAGCTTTCTTT
.	TRBV5-1	TRBJ1-4	.	CASSYSGAGNEKLFF	TGCGCCAGCAGCTATTCAGGGGCCGGTAATGAAAAACTGTTTTTT
.	TRBV6-5	TRBJ1-2	.	CASSYGMDYGYTF	TGTGCCAGCAGTTACGGGATGGACTATGGCTACACCTTC
.	TRBV19	TRBJ1-6	.	CASTPTLGSYNSPLHF	TGTGCCAGTACCCCCACTCTAGGATCCTATAATTCACCCCTCCACTTT
.	TRBV10-3	TRBJ1-6	.	CAISDFQGGGSPLHF	TGTGCCATCAGTGACTTCCAAGGAGGGGGTTCACCCCTCCACTTT
.	TRBV5-6	TRBJ1-4	.	CASAGGATNEKLFF	TGTGCCAGCGCGGGGGGTGCAACTAATGAAAAACTGTTTTTT
.	TRBV19	TRBJ2-7	.	CASGEAGYEQYF	TGTGCCAGTGGGGAGGCGGGATACGAGCAGTACTTC
.	TRBV5-4	TRBJ1-2	.	CASSPGEQGANGYTF	TGTGCCAGCAGCCCGGGAGAACAGGGTGCGAATGGCTACACCTTC
.	TRBV6-5	TRBJ2-2	.	CASSYSFTLLTGELFF	TGTGCCAGCAGTTACTCTTTCACTTTACTCACCGGGGAGCTGTTTTTT
once	TRBV9	TRBJ2-3	TRBD2	CASSVQPGGGADTQYF	TGTGCCAGCAGCGTCCAGCCGGGTGGGGGGGCAGATACGCAGTATTTT
.	TRBV5-1	TRBJ2-1	.	CASSLRGGNEQFF	TGCGCCAGCAGCTTGAGGGGTGGTAATGAGCAGTTCTTC
.	TRBV28	TRBJ2-1	.	CASSLGNEQFF	TGTGCCAGCAGTTTGGGGAATGAGCAGTTCTTC
.	TRBV19	TRBJ1-3	TRBD1	CASSIPRDRQKNTIYF	TGTGCCAGTAGTATCCCCCGGGACAGACAGAAGAACACCATATATTTT
.	TRBV3-1/TRBV3-2	TRBJ1-2	.	CASSLGTPAEGYTF	TGTGCCAGCAGCCTCGGGACACCGGCTGAGGGCTACACCTTC
.	TRBV6-1	TRBJ2-2	TRBD2	CASSEGPSGDYTGELFF	TGTGCCAGCAGTGAAGGCCCTAGCGGGGACTACACCGGGGAGCTGTTTTTT
.	TRBV10-3	TRBJ2-5	.	CAISEGTLQETQYF	TGTGCCATCAGTGAGGGTACTTTACAAGAGACCCAGTACTTC
.	TRBV5-1	TRBJ2-3	TRBD1	CASSSGTGDDTQYF	TGCGCCAGCAGCTCAGGGACAGGGGACGATACGCAGTATTTT
.	TRBV20-1	TRBJ2-7	.	CSASSRGRNEQYF	TGCAGTGCTAGTAGCAGGGGAAGGAACGAGCAGTACTTC
few	TRBV11-2	TRBJ1-2	TRBD1	CASSPTGDYGYTF	TGTGCCAGCAGCCCGACAGGGGACTATGGCTACACCTTC
once	TRBV5-6	TRBJ1-5	.	CASSLVASNQPQHF	TGTGCCAGCAGCTTGGTGGCAAGCAATCAGCCCCAGCATTTT
once	TRBV6-6	TRBJ1-5	.	CASGKGNSNQPQHF	TGTGCCAGCGGGAAAGGTAATAGCAATCAGCCCCAGCATTTT
.	TRBV6-5	TRBJ1-5	.	CASTAGSNQPQHF	TGTGCCAGCACCGCGGGGAGCAATCAGCCCCAGCATTTT
.	TRBV7-9	TRBJ1-1	TRBD1	CASNRPGTGGLNTEAFF	TGTGCCAGCAACCGACCGGGGACAGGGGGCTTGAACACTGAAGCTTTCTTT
.	TRBV5-1	TRBJ2-7	.	CASSLETYEQYF	TGCGCCAGCAGTTTAGAAACCTACGAGCAGTACTTC
.	TRBV29-1	TRBJ1-2	.	CSVERGQSYGYTF	TGCAGCGTTGAAAGGGGTCAGAGCTATGGCTACACCTTC
few	TRBV10-3	TRBJ2-7	TRBD2	CAISESGTSGNEQYF	TGTGCCATCAGTGAGTCGGGTACTAGCGGGAACGAGCAGTACTTC
.	TRBV7-6	TRBJ1-1	TRBD1	CATATGAGTFF	TGTGCCACCGCTACAGGGGCTGGAACTTTCTTT
.	TRBV7-9	TRBJ1-6	.	CASSSGQVSSPLHF	TGTGCCAGCAGCTCCGGACAAGTCAGTTCACCCCTCCACTTT
.	TRBV23-1	TRBJ2-5	TRBD2	CASSLPGGRRETQYF	TGCGCCAGCAGTCTCCCGGGAGGGCGGAGAGAGACCCAGTACTTC
.	TRBV6-5	TRBJ2-6	.	CASRRGGSGANVLTF	TGTGCCAGCAGAAGAGGTGGCTCTGGGGCCAACGTCCTGACTTTC
.	TRBV3-1/TRBV3-2	TRBJ1-2	.	CASSGGSGNYGYTF	TGTGCCAGCAGCGGGGGCAGTGGAAACTATGGCTACACCTTC
.	TRBV5-1	TRBJ1-2	TRBD1	CASSQDRGIYGYTF	TGCGCCAGCAGCCAGGACAGGGGAATCTATGGCTACACCTTC